This T cell receptor beta chain was sequenced during a study of T cells in localized non-small cell lung cancer. Using immunoSEQ multiplex PCR, the repertoire was profiled, and TCRdb retains in-frame clones only, with some absent. In the table there are roughly 38,000 clones, more than 85% of which are singletons. Study results and limitations: An association was observed between higher blood T cell density and longer overall survival. Owing to sequencing of a solitary tumor region, heterogeneity cannot be discounted. In adjacent lung, a median roughly 57 of the top 100 tumor clones were found. Uninvolved adjacent lung had the highest recorded T cell clonality, with tumor below it.

In this sample, this clone turned up once. Its target is not known. The CDR3 runs to 17 residues. V shed 3 bases, J shed 0 bases, and the junction held 7 bases outside the gene matches. Germline V CDR1 and CDR2: SGHDT, YYEEEE. J is TRBJ2-7 and V is TRBV5-6; 12 nucleotides line up with TRBD1. Here the sequenced sample was peripheral blood, taken before any cancer treatment. The TCR comes from a man aged 18 to 50 with stage I lung adenocarcinoma. CDR3 loop: CASSYSGTGGYSYEQYF. For the CDR3, the DNA is TGTGCCAGCAGCTACTCCGGGACAGGGGGCTACTCCTACGAGCAGTACTTC.